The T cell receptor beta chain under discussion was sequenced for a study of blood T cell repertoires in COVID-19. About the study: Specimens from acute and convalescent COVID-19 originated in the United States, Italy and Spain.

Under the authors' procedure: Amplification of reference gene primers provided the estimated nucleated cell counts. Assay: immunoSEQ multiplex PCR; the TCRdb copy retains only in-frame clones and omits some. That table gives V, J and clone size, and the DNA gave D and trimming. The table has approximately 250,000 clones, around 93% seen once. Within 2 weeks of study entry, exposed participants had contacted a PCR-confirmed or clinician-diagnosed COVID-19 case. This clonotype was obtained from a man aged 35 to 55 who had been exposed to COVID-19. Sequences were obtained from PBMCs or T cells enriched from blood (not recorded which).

Written as DNA, the CDR3 is TGCGCCAGCAGCTTGGTAGCGGGCAACTTCTACAATGAGCAGTTCTTC. Translating it yields CASSLVAGNFYNEQFF. This chain links TRBV5-1 with TRBJ2-1; 7 bases align to TRBD2. There are 16 residues in the CDR3. The junction had 6 bases not matched to a gene; V was cut back by 0 bases and J by 3 bases. Germline-derived CDR1 and CDR2 are SGHRS and YFSETQ.